The T cell receptor (beta chain) under discussion was sequenced for a study of identical twins (dated by TCRdb to between 2015 and 2016). The study in broad terms: To test whether fetal clonotypes persist, this study deep-sequenced TCR alpha and beta repertoires from monozygotic twins, from unrelated adults of various ages, and from cord blood. Replicate twin experiments were performed at different times using different library preparation protocols to rule out contamination. General findings and caveats noted by the study authors: Out-of-frame TCR alpha sharing in monozygotic twins was systematically underestimated by recombination models, whereas sharing between unrelated individuals was in agreement with the recombination models. Invariant T cells such as MAIT and iNKT could partly confound zero-insertion analyses, although diverse VJ usage argued against such confounding for most clonotypes. Fewer insertions were carried by abundant cord blood beta clonotypes, a similar but weaker trend appeared in young adult naive repertoires, and no such trend appeared in memory repertoires. Compared with coincidental sharing between unrelated individuals, out-of-frame TCR alpha sequences shared between twins had an excess of sequences with low generation probability. Because the same donors could not be followed over many years, conclusions were based on cross-sectional statistical analysis. In beta out-of-frame sequences, excess twin sharing was weaker, because having fewer shared sequences lowered the signal-to-noise ratio.

Every donor was a healthy Caucasian. Three pairs of female monozygotic twins, all aged about 18 to 30 years, made up the twin cohort. Positive isolation kits from Invitrogen were used to isolate the CD4+ and CD8+ T cell populations. As regards this clonotype: No antigen is known for it. The sample holds no much larger clone one base away, and base qualities are not on file.

V sheds 4 bases and J sheds 7 bases, leaving 9 bases between their ends. Based on the germline V gene, the CDR1 and CDR2 sequences are MDHEN and SYDVKM. Including the terminal cysteine and phenylalanine, the CDR3 comprises 12 residues. Only the CDR3 region is kept as DNA, spanning 36 bases read in frame from base 1. Receptors were amplified or captured by 5' RACE. TCRdb names Illumina HiSeq 2000 as the instrument used. A universal primer binding site was introduced by template switching, and a unique molecular identifier was present in the final cDNA, enabling accurate counting of TCR cDNA molecules. First-strand cDNA for TCR alpha and beta chains was synthesized from specific primers in the conserved constant-segment region. To control for contamination, every cDNA library was double barcoded, receiving both a SMART-Mk sample barcode and Illumina barcodes. TruSeq adapter sequences along with Illumina sample barcodes were introduced in two successive PCR steps. The TCR alpha and beta cDNA libraries were sequenced on the Illumina HiSeq platform using custom primers. The source study handled its data this way. Raw reads were processed with MiGEC to extract unique molecular identifiers, and MiXCR was used to determine CDR3 positions. Recombination models were inferred per individual with the repgenHMM and IGoR tools using an EM algorithm. The tcR package in R was used for shared clonotype analysis, with sharing normalized by the product of cloneset sizes. To study raw recombination free of thymic and clonal selection effects, out-of-frame nonproductive sequences were analyzed. The public reads were run again by TCRdb, first through fastp at Q25 and then through MiXCR, and only productive beta chains were kept. Every distinct CDR3 protein forms one entry, paired with its most common genes and DNA. The V and J calls were determined by TCRdb, not by the authors. This sample lists some 500,000 distinct CDR3 sequences; about 13% were detected once. The ten largest clones represent about 0.97% of the sample.

The sample was also linked to a second study, of yellow fever vaccine responses in identical twins. The second study, in turn, reports: The T cell response to vaccination in identical twins was reported by the authors to appear partly convergent and partly personalized. In identical twins, the study followed T cell clones that responded to the vaccine with precision.

This sequence originates from a woman younger than 30 in good health. The receptor chain draws on TRBV28 and TRBJ2-3; there is no confident call for the D gene. The sample comprised CD4+ T cells sorted from blood. The CDR3 reads CASSSEIYTQYF. The nucleotide sequence reads as follows: TGTGCCAGCAGTTCCGAGATCTATACGCAGTATTTT.